The rows below give T cell receptor beta chains drawn from one sample of a study of monozygotic twins with inflammatory bowel disease. TCRdb reprocessed the 5' RACE reads and reports one entry per CDR3 protein, with no DNA. Recorded here are 350,000 to 500,000 distinct CDR3 sequences; the top ten clones represent 2.4%. Sequenced material: blood. The origin of the receptors is a human donor with ulcerative colitis or Crohn's disease, or a healthy co-twin of an affected twin (not recorded which). CDR3s include the opening cysteine and the closing phenylalanine or tryptophan. The order of the fields is J gene, V gene, CDR3 protein.

TRBJ2-1 TRBV24-1 CATRSRELSYNEQFF
TRBJ2-3 TRBV5-1 CASSFGRPTDTQYF
TRBJ1-1 TRBV28 CASSLAAGEAFF
TRBJ2-1 TRBV28 CASSSPAGGWNEQFF
TRBJ1-5 TRBV18 CASSPSGTVNQPQHF
TRBJ2-7 TRBV11-1 CASSLLPGQEATREQYF
TRBJ1-5 TRBV7-2 CASSLVPERNQPQHF
TRBJ2-7 TRBV7-9 CASSLAPPPAEQYF
TRBJ2-5 TRBV25-1 CASNKGHLQETQYF
TRBJ2-7 TRBV29-1 CSVVAGVAYEQYF
TRBJ2-1 TRBV5-1 CASSLVGTQNEQFF
TRBJ2-7 TRBV12-3/TRBV12-4 CASSPLRDKQYF
TRBJ2-5 TRBV30 CASTGSGETQYF
TRBJ2-7 TRBV5-5 CASSPPRGTLYEQYF
TRBJ2-5 TRBV4-3 CASSQGSGETQYF
TRBJ2-2 TRBV5-1 CASSLNGELFF
TRBJ2-3 TRBV5-5 CASSFFSGGATDTQYF
TRBJ2-5 TRBV20-1 CSARSGGAGTQYF
TRBJ1-1 TRBV7-2 CASSRPGQNTEAFF
TRBJ2-3 TRBV19 CASSIRTGSGDTQYF
TRBJ2-1 TRBV29-1 CSVEEDRGTPGFF
TRBJ1-2 TRBV28 CASTTSSGGYGYTF
TRBJ2-2 TRBV4-2 CASSPVLQGRDTGELFF
TRBJ2-2 TRBV20-1 CSASREGNTGELFF
TRBJ1-2 TRBV7-2 CASSLAGDAGYGYTF
TRBJ2-3 TRBV27 CASSSLAGSGVGQYF
TRBJ2-7 TRBV5-5 CASSQDIRTSYEQYF
TRBJ2-7 TRBV7-2 CASSLDRTDEQYF
TRBJ2-3 TRBV24-1 CATSSGQGPRDTQYF
TRBJ1-2 TRBV28 CASTTPGAREALYGYTF
TRBJ2-2 TRBV20-1 CSARYPANTGELFF
TRBJ2-5 TRBV7-3 CASSPGGWSQETQYF
TRBJ2-1 TRBV2 CASSTNRANYNEQFF
TRBJ2-3 TRBV20-1 CSARDLSDVTDTQYF
TRBJ2-3 TRBV5-1 CASSSSGTSGSFFDTQYF
TRBJ2-5 TRBV20-1 CSARDYTRGETQYF
TRBJ1-2 TRBV2 CASSGTGANYGYTF
TRBJ2-3 TRBV28 CASSLTGTSGVRTDTQYF
TRBJ2-3 TRBV7-3 CASSQTGPAQYF
TRBJ1-2 TRBV5-1 CASSLVDSGYGYTF
TRBJ1-1 TRBV7-9 CASSRDRGQGNTEAFF
TRBJ2-7 TRBV24-1 CATSGDSSYEQYF
TRBJ1-6 TRBV30 CAWSVGQASPLHF
TRBJ2-7 TRBV29-1 CSARRDDYEQYF
TRBJ2-6 TRBV18 CASSPPGQGTSGANVLTF
TRBJ1-5 TRBV5-1 CATRRGPEGNQPQHF
TRBJ1-2 TRBV20-1 CSAREGPAAYTF
TRBJ2-7 TRBV5-1 CASSRPGQGASEQYF
TRBJ1-5 TRBV7-2 CASSLAGGTNQPQHF
TRBJ1-1 TRBV5-1 CASRGAGDMNTEAFF
TRBJ2-7 TRBV20-1 CSATPGIHLGSLKKQYF
TRBJ2-7 TRBV5-4 CASSLETGTYEQYF
TRBJ1-3 TRBV5-1 CASSFKGPENTIYF
TRBJ1-4 TRBV7-9 CASSRLTGGEKLFF
TRBJ2-1 TRBV11-2 CASSPSLVWNEQFF